Included here is one TCR beta chain sequence, with context. Its antigen is unknown. Between the trimmed V and J ends, which lost 3 bases and 11 bases, there was a span of 18 bases. CDR1 and CDR2 (germline): SGHTA, FQGNSA. The CDR3 is 14 residues long. These data belong to a study of memory CD4+ T cells and cytomegalovirus serostatus. On the study more broadly: Healthy Belgian adult donors included fewer than 10 CMV-positive and 24 CMV-negative people. Study findings and constraints: Median bootstrapped AUC for CMV status was approximately 0.95 originally, 0.9 to 0.93 US-trained.

The sort gate was single viable CD3+CD4+CD8-CD45RO+ cells for memory CD4+ T cells. Total CD4+ T cells were enriched by CD4 positive selection. Profiled with immunoSEQ multiplex PCR; TCRdb holds only in-frame clones, not every one. The sample lists 55,000 to 80,000 clones, 76% occurring once. Sequenced sample: memory CD4+ T cells from blood. The chain has TRBV7-2 and TRBJ2-3; D remains ambiguous. This sequence originates from an adult in good health and CMV-seropositive. The CDR3 region has the DNA TGTGCCAGCAGCTTTCTCTCTGGCGCCTCGGGGCAGTATTTT. Translation gives CASSFLSGASGQYF.